The 7 T cell receptor beta chains below were found in one sample sequenced in a study of tumor-infiltrating lymphocytes in localized non-small cell lung cancer. Generated by immunoSEQ multiplex PCR, the TCRdb table keeps only in-frame clones and is missing some. Here the sample spans some 29,000 clones, around 85% being singletons. Sequencing was done on a sample of lung tumor tissue. These TCRs come from a human donor with non-small cell lung cancer.

The rearrangement uses TRBV6-5 and TRBJ2-5, with D possibly TRBD2 on 7 matching bases. This CDR3 is built from 14 residues. V lost 7 bases, J lost 5 bases, and 17 bases lay in between. Germline loops: CDR1 MNHEY, CDR2 SVGAGI. Here the CDR3 reads CASTPGGHGETQYF. The DNA of the CDR3 is TGTGCCAGCACCCCCGGGGGGCATGGGGAGACCCAGTACTTC.

This chain connects TRBV10-3 to TRBJ2-7; D is undetermined. The CDR3 extends over 13 amino acids. From germline, CDR1 is ENHRY and CDR2 SYGVKD. Trimming removed 4 bases from V and 7 bases from J, with 14 bases in between. The CDR3 nucleotides are TGTGCCATCAGTGGTACAGTGCTGGAGGAGCAGTACTTC. It specifies CAISGTVLEEQYF.

The V and J genes are TRBV13 and TRBJ2-7; D assignment may be TRBD1 or TRBD2 (7 bases each). The germline gives CDR1 PRHDT, CDR2 FYEKMQ (reference sequence). Trimming shortened V by 5 bases and J by 3 bases, and 14 bases separated the two germline ends. There are 14 residues in the CDR3. CDR3 region: CASSGGGQYYEQYF. DNA of the CDR3: TGTGCCAGCAGCGGGGGGGGACAGTACTACGAGCAGTACTTC. Variable domain in full (rest from reference TRBV13 and TRBJ2-7): AAGVIQSPRHLIKEKRETATLKCYPIPRHDTVYWYQQGPGQDPQFLISFYEKMQSDKGSIPDRFSAQQFSDYHSELNMSSLELGDSALYFCASSGGGQYYEQYFGPGTRLTVT.

The chain has TRBV6-5 and TRBJ2-1, with 8 bases identical to TRBD2. V was clipped by 2 bases and J by 9 bases; unmatched bases: 9. Germline CDR1 MNHEY, CDR2 SVGAGI. This CDR3 is built from 15 residues. CDR3 DNA sequence: TGTGCCAGCAGTTACGCCGGGACTAGAAACAGTGAGCAGTTCTTC. The encoded protein is CASSYAGTRNSEQFF.

The rearrangement links TRBV10-3 to TRBJ1-5, with D unresolved. V was clipped by 6 bases and J by 2 bases, with 11 bases between them. CDR3 length: 14 amino acids. The germline V gene encodes CDR1 ENHRY and CDR2 SYGVKD. The CDR3 DNA follows: TGTGCCATCAGCCAAGTCGCGGGCAATCAGCCCCAGCATTTT. This sequence encodes CAISQVAGNQPQHF.

The chain recombines TRBV29-1 with TRBJ1-1; D is unclear. Germline V lookup: CDR1 SQVTM, CDR2 ANQGSEA. Trimming removed 5 bases at V and 5 bases at J, with 9 bases between. CDR3 length equals 11 residues. This chain's CDR3 is CSVRSGTEAFF. In nucleotides, the CDR3 is TGCAGCGTTCGCAGCGGGACTGAAGCTTTCTTT.

The chain employs TRBV5-4 and TRBJ1-2; 12 bases map to TRBD1. The CDR3 is made up of 16 amino acids. V lost 2 bases and J lost 4; bases outside the gene matches: 6. CDR1 and CDR2 from the germline V gene are SGHNT and YYREEE (reference sequence). The CDR3 DNA reads as TGTGCCAGCAGCTTTGCCGGGACAGGGGGCAGCTATGGCTACACCTTC. It encodes CASSFAGTGGSYGYTF.